One sample yielded the 6 T cell receptor beta chains listed below, sequenced in a study of T cells in Graves' hyperthyroidism and ophthalmopathy. What was amplified from RNA transcripts were TCR beta CDR3 regions. The HTBI primer set served for first-round RT-PCR of the TCR CDR3. A single record per CDR3 protein comes from TCRdb applying MiXCR to the multiplex PCR reads. The sample consists of approximately 740,000 distinct CDR3 sequences, about 15% of them appearing once. Sequencing was done on a sample of blood. The receptors here all came from a woman in her late teens or twenties with Graves' hyperthyroidism.

The chain carries TRBV7-9 and TRBJ2-3; D not certain. This CDR3 is built from 14 residues. Germline lookup yields CDR1 SEHNR and CDR2 FQNEAQ (reference sequence). Trimming pared 8 bases from V and 0 bases from J, leaving 12 bases between. CDR3 amino acids: CASALGISTDTQYF. The CDR3 bases are TGTGCCAGCGCCCTTGGGATTAGCACAGATACGCAGTATTTT.

This clonotype was recorded many times. This chain connects TRBV30 to TRBJ1-5; 8 bases are a match to TRBD1. Looked up from germline, CDR1 is GTSNPN and CDR2 is SVGIG (reference sequence). V lost 1 base, J lost 6 bases, and 2 bases stayed unmatched. CDR3 length equals 13 residues. CDR3 sequence: CAWSETGAQPQHF. The CDR3, as DNA: TGTGCCTGGAGTGAGACAGGGGCTCAGCCCCAGCATTTT.

This rearrangement joins TRBV27 to TRBJ1-2, with D unresolved. CDR3 length equals 15 residues. With 5 bases removed from V and 2 bases from J, the gap between germline ends came to 15 bases. From germline, CDR1 is MNHEY and CDR2 SMNVEV (reference sequence). CDR3 sequence: CASSLTGYDNYGYTF. The CDR3 DNA reads as TGTGCCAGCAGTCTAACGGGATACGACAACTATGGCTACACCTTC.

The gene calls are TRBV2 and TRBJ1-5; a possible D gene is TRBD1 (6 bases). The CDR3 spans 15 residues. CDR1 is SNHLY and CDR2 is FYNNEI in the germline V gene. Trimming removed 6 bases at V and 7 bases at J, with 19 bases between. CDR3 amino acids: CASSRGRGARQPQHF. The CDR3 DNA is TGTGCCAGCAGCCGCGGCCGGGGGGCGAGGCAGCCCCAGCATTTT.

The chain joins TRBV29-1 to TRBJ2-7; TRBD1 agrees at 10 bases. CDR1 is SQVTM and CDR2 is ANQGSEA in the germline V gene. The CDR3 extends over 15 amino acids. V dropped 4 bases and J dropped 6; count of bases not matched to a gene: 12. In DNA, the CDR3 is TGCAGCGTTGTAGTTAGGACAGGGGGAACCGGCGAGCAGTACTTC. Translating it yields CSVVVRTGGTGEQYF.

V usage is TRBV10-3 and J usage is TRBJ1-4, with D perhaps TRBD1 (6 bases). V lost 2 bases, J lost 4 bases, and 14 bases lay in between. Germline V CDR1 and CDR2: ENHRY, SYGVKD. This CDR3 has 16 amino acids. CDR3 region: CAISETTGRDNEKLFF. The CDR3 coding sequence is TGTGCCATCAGTGAGACAACAGGGAGAGATAATGAAAAACTGTTTTTT.